The rows below give T cell receptor beta chains drawn from one sample of a study of shared clonotypes between healthy human individuals. The protocol was immunoSEQ multiplex PCR, while the TCRdb copy is restricted to in-frame clones and leaves out a portion. The top ten clones hold roughly 0.36% of a sample with roughly 1,500,000 clones, approximately 98.5% of them seen once. Sequencing used naive CD4+ T cells sorted from blood. The receptors originated from a man in his thirties or forties in good health. Each CDR3 is given with its conserved first and last residue. The order of the fields is clone size, V gene, CDR3 length, J gene, D gene, CDR3 protein, CDR3 DNA. D genes are given only for firm matches. Only some rows state a clone size, as once, few, many or a class for expanded clones.

.,TRBV28,16,TRBJ2-2,.,CASSLVLGLTTGELFF,TGTGCCAGCAGTTTAGTCCTGGGGTTAACCACCGGGGAGCTGTTTTTT
.,TRBV28,14,TRBJ1-4,.,CASSRQVRGEKLFF,TGTGCCAGCAGCCGTCAGGTGAGAGGTGAAAAACTGTTTTTT
.,TRBV7-2,14,TRBJ2-1,.,CASSLSGTYNEQFF,TGTGCCAGCAGCTTATCAGGAACCTACAATGAGCAGTTCTTC
.,TRBV15,14,TRBJ2-5,TRBD1,CATSRSGQGETQYF,TGTGCCACCAGCAGGAGTGGACAGGGGGAGACCCAGTACTTC
.,TRBV19,15,TRBJ2-7,TRBD1,CASSSNDRVAYEQYF,TGTGCCAGTAGCTCGAATGACAGGGTGGCCTACGAGCAGTACTTC
.,TRBV6-1,14,TRBJ2-7,TRBD2,CASRPGGDLLEQYF,TGTGCCAGCAGGCCGGGGGGGGATCTGCTCGAGCAGTACTTC
.,TRBV7-8,13,TRBJ2-7,TRBD1,CASSPRQGLIQYF,TGTGCCAGCAGCCCGAGACAGGGTTTGATCCAGTACTTC
.,TRBV7-2,13,TRBJ1-2,.,CASSSTGNYGYTF,TGTGCCAGCAGCTCGACAGGAAACTATGGCTACACCTTC
.,TRBV29-1,12,TRBJ2-1,.,CSVETGPNEQFF,TGCAGCGTTGAAACTGGGCCCAATGAGCAGTTCTTC
.,TRBV27,13,TRBJ2-7,.,CASRRFPTVEQYF,TGTGCCAGCCGCCGGTTTCCTACGGTGGAGCAGTACTTC
once,TRBV13,13,TRBJ1-4,.,CASSLVGDEKLFF,TGTGCCAGCAGCTTGGTAGGGGATGAAAAACTGTTTTTT
.,TRBV7-9,15,TRBJ2-7,TRBD2,CASSKLAGGSYEQYF,TGTGCCAGCAGCAAGTTAGCGGGAGGCTCCTACGAGCAGTACTTC
.,TRBV5-4,14,TRBJ2-7,TRBD2,CASSLTSGSYEQYF,TGTGCCAGCAGCTTGACTAGCGGCTCCTACGAGCAGTACTTC
.,TRBV11-2,14,TRBJ2-3,TRBD1,CASSFGTGFDTQYF,TGTGCCAGCAGCTTCGGGACAGGGTTTGATACGCAGTATTTT
.,TRBV4-3,14,TRBJ2-3,TRBD1,CASSPGQGAGTQYF,TGCGCCAGCAGCCCGGGACAGGGGGCAGGTACGCAGTATTTT
.,TRBV11-2,15,TRBJ2-1,.,CASRVSATRHNEQFF,TGTGCCAGCAGGGTAAGCGCGACTCGGCACAATGAGCAGTTCTTC
.,TRBV29-1,15,TRBJ2-1,.,CSVEDLGRGYNEQFF,TGCAGCGTTGAAGATCTCGGCAGGGGTTACAATGAGCAGTTCTTC
.,TRBV2,15,TRBJ2-3,.,CASSVTTINTDTQYF,TGTGCCAGCAGTGTGACCACCATCAACACAGATACGCAGTATTTT
.,TRBV9,20,TRBJ1-3,.,CASSVVPGQFGGPSGNTIYF,TGTGCCAGCAGCGTAGTCCCGGGCCAATTCGGAGGGCCATCTGGAAACACCATATATTTT
once,TRBV18,15,TRBJ1-4,.,CASSPPAIRNEKLFF,TGTGCCAGCTCTCCCCCAGCCATCAGAAATGAAAAACTGTTTTTT
.,TRBV9,15,TRBJ2-1,.,CASSPRTASYNEQFF,TGTGCCAGCAGCCCCCGAACGGCCTCCTACAATGAGCAGTTCTTC
.,TRBV6-1,15,TRBJ2-4,.,CASKSGLTPGNIQYF,TGTGCCAGCAAATCGGGCCTTACACCGGGAAACATTCAGTACTTC
.,TRBV10-3,15,TRBJ1-3,.,CAIREDRSSGNTIYF,TGTGCCATCAGAGAAGACAGGAGCTCTGGAAACACCATATATTTT
.,TRBV10-3,15,TRBJ2-3,.,CAISESSSSLDTQYF,TGTGCCATCAGTGAGTCTTCTAGCAGTCTAGATACGCAGTATTTT
.,TRBV29-1,13,TRBJ2-1,.,CSVVGLLYNEQFF,TGCAGCGTTGTTGGGCTACTCTACAATGAGCAGTTCTTC
.,TRBV28,13,TRBJ1-5,.,CASYSTSYQPQHF,TGTGCCAGCTATAGTACTTCCTATCAGCCCCAGCATTTT